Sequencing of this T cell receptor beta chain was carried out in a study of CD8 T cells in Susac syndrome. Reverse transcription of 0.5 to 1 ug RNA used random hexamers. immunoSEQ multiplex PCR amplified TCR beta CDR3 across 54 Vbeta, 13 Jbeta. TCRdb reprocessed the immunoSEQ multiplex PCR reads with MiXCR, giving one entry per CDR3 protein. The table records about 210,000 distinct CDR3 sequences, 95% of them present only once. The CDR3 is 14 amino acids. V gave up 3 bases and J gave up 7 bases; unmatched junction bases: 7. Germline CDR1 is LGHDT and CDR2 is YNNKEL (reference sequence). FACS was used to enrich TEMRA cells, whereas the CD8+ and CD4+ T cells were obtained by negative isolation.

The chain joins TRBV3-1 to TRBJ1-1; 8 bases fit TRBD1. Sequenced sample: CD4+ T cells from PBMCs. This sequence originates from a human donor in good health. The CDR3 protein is CASSHLWDRSEAFF. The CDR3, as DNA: TGTGCCAGCAGCCATCTCTGGGACAGGAGTGAAGCTTTCTTT.